This T cell receptor (beta chain) appears in the sequencing data of a study of blood T cell repertoires in COVID-19. Study as a whole: PBMCs, B-cell-depleted T cells, or T cells were the source of the cDNA or gDNA that made up the material.

Germline loops: CDR1 SGHTS, CDR2 YDEGEE. There are 13 residues in the CDR3. V was trimmed by 7 bases and J by 2 bases, leaving 12 bases between them. In the study's own analysis: The assay estimated nucleated cells by amplifying reference gene primers. TCRdb keeps only in-frame clones here, not all; method: immunoSEQ multiplex PCR. That table gives V, J and clone size, and the DNA gave D and trimming. Among about 210,000 clones listed, 86% were seen once. In terms of age and location, participants ranged from roughly 18 to 90 years and lived in roughly 22 US areas. The J gene is TRBJ2-5, the V gene TRBV5-8, with D possibly TRBD1 on 5 matching bases. The receptor's source is a middle-aged man with acute COVID-19. Sequenced material: PBMCs or T cells enriched from blood (not recorded which). CDR3 nucleotide sequence: TGTGCCAGCCTACCCCAGGGTCAAGAGACCCAGTACTTC. It codes for CASLPQGQETQYF. The variable domain in full, completed from reference TRBV5-8 and TRBJ2-5, reads EAGVTQSPTHLIKTRGQQATLRCSPISGHTSVYWYQQALGLGLQFLLWYDEGEERNRGNFPPRFSGRQFPNYSSELNVNALELEDSALYLCASLPQGQETQYFGPGTRLLVL.